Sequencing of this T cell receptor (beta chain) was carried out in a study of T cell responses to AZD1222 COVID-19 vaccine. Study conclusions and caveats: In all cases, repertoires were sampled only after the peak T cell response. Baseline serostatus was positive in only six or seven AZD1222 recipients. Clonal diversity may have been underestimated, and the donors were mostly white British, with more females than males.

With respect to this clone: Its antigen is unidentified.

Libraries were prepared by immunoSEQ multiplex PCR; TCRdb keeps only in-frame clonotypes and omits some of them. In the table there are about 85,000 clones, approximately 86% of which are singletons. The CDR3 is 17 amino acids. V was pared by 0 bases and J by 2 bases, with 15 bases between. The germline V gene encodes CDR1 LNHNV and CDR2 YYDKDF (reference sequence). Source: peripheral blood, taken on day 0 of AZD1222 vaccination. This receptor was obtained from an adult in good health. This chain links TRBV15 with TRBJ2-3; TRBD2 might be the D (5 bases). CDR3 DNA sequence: TGTGCCACCAGCAGAGATCTTCCGGACTCCTACACAGATACGCAGTATTTT. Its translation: CATSRDLPDSYTDTQYF. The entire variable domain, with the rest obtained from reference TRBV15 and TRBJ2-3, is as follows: DAMVIQNPRYQVTQFGKPVTLSCSQTLNHNVMYWYQQKSSQAPKLLFHYYDKDFNNEADTPDNFQSRRPNTSFCFLDIRSPGLGDTAMYLCATSRDLPDSYTDTQYFGPGTRLTVL.